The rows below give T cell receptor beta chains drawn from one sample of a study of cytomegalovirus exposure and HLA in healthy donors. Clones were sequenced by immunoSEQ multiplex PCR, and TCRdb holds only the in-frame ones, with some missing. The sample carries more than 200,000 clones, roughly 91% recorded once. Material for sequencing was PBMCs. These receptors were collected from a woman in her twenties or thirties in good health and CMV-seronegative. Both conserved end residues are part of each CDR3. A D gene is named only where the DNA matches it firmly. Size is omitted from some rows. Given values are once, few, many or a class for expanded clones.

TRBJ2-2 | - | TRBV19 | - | TGTGCCAGTAGTCCGTCCAAGTCCGGGGAGCTGTTTTTT | CASSPSKSGELFF
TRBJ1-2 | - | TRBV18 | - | TGTGCCAGCTCACCAAGGGGTGCTGACTATGGCTACACCTTC | CASSPRGADYGYTF
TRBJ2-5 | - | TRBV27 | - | TGTGCCAGCAGTTTCCCCGGGGAGACCCAGTACTTC | CASSFPGETQYF
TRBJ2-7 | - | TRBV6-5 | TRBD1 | TGTGCCAGCAGTTCGACAGGGCCCGTCTACGAGCAGTACTTC | CASSSTGPVYEQYF
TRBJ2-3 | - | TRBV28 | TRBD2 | TGTGCCAGCAGTGTAGCGGGAGATTCCTCAGATACGCAGTATTTT | CASSVAGDSSDTQYF
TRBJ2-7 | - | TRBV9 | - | TGTGCCAGCAGCGTAGCAGCAGGGTCGCCCTACGAGCAGTACTTC | CASSVAAGSPYEQYF
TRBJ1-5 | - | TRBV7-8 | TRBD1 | TGTGCCAGCAGCGGCCACAGGGGGCTCAATCAGCCCCAGCATTTT | CASSGHRGLNQPQHF
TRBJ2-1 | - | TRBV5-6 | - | TGTGCCAGCAGCGGGTTCGACAGGCACAATGAGCAGTTCTTC | CASSGFDRHNEQFF
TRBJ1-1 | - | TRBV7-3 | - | TGTGCCAGCAGCTTAACGGGGGGGAACACTGAAGCTTTCTTT | CASSLTGGNTEAFF
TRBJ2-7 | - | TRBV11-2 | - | TGTGCCAGCAGCTTAGCTGGCTGGGCCGAGCAGTACTTC | CASSLAGWAEQYF
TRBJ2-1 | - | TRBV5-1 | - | TGCGCCAGCAGCTTGGGGGTGACGGGACCCCTAGGTAGCAATGAGCAGTTCTTC | CASSLGVTGPLGSNEQFF
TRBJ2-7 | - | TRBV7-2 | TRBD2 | TGTGCCAGCAGCTTCCGAAGACTAGCGGGAGGGCTTCCCTACGAGCAGTACTTC | CASSFRRLAGGLPYEQYF
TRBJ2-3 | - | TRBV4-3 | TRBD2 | TGCGCCAGCAGCCCAGGGACTAGCGTGGGCGATACGCAGTATTTT | CASSPGTSVGDTQYF
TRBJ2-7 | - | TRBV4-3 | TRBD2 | TGCGCCAGCAGCCAAGCTCCCTTTACTAGCGGGGACTACGAGCAGTACTTC | CASSQAPFTSGDYEQYF
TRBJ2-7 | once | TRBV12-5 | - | TGTGCTAGTGGTTTGGACATCAGCCAACCCGAGCAGTACTTC | CASGLDISQPEQYF
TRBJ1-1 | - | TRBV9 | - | TGTGCCAGCAGCGTAGGTTTCCAGAACACTGAAGCTTTCTTT | CASSVGFQNTEAFF
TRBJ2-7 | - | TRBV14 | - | TGTGCCAGCAGCCCATGGGGAGCTAGCGTGCCCTACGAGCAGTACTTC | CASSPWGASVPYEQYF
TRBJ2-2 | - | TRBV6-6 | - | TGTGCCAGCAGTAAAGGACAGAACACCGGGGAGCTGTTTTTT | CASSKGQNTGELFF
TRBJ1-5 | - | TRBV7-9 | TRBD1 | TGTGCCAGCAGCCAGGGACAGTCCCGGCCCCAGCATTTT | CASSQGQSRPQHF
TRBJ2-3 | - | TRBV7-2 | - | TGTGCCAGCAGCTTAGTTGGAGGGGCAACAGATACGCAGTATTTT | CASSLVGGATDTQYF
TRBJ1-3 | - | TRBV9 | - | TGTGCCAGCAGCGTAGTTGGGGGCTCTGGAAACACCATATATTTT | CASSVVGGSGNTIYF
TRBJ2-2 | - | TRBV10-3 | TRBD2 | TGTGCCACGGGGACTAGGGGGAGTTCTAACACCGGGGAGCTGTTTTTT | CATGTRGSSNTGELFF
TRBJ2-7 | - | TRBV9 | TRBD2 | TGTGCCAGCGCTATAGGCGGGAGAGTGTACGAGCAGTACTTC | CASAIGGRVYEQYF
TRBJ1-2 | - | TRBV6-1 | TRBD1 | TGTGCCAGCAGTATACTCCCACAGGGGCACTATGGCTACACCTTC | CASSILPQGHYGYTF
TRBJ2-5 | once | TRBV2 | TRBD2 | TGTGCCAGCAGTGAAGAGGGACTAGCTTCAGGGACCCAGTACTTC | CASSEEGLASGTQYF
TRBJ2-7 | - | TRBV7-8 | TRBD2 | TGTGCCAGCAGCTTGAGTCTAGCGGGGATCTACGAGCAGTACTTC | CASSLSLAGIYEQYF
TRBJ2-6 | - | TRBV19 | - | TGTGCCAGTAGTATAGGGACAGCCTCTGGGGCCAACGTCCTGACTTTC | CASSIGTASGANVLTF
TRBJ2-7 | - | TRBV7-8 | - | TGTGCCAGCAGCTCCCTCGGGGGTAACGAGCAGTACTTC | CASSSLGGNEQYF
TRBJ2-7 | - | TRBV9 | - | TGTGCCAGCAGCCCAAGTCTAGGGACGGACTACGAGCAGTACTTC | CASSPSLGTDYEQYF
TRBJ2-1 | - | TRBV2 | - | TGTGCCAGCAGCCGAGATTGGGGTACTTCGGGCAATGAGCAGTTCTTC | CASSRDWGTSGNEQFF
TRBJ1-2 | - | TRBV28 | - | TGTGCCAGCAGTTCCGACATATCCCTCGGGATCCAGTACTATGGCTACACCTTC | CASSSDISLGIQYYGYTF
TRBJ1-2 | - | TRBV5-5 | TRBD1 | TGTGCCAGCAGCCTAGGGACAGGCGAATATGGCTACACCTTC | CASSLGTGEYGYTF
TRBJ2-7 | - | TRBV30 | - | TGTGCCTGGAGTGGGGGATTTACCTACGAGCAGTACTTC | CAWSGGFTYEQYF
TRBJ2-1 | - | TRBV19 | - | TGTGCCAGTAGATCACCGGGGCCTGAGCAGTTCTTC | CASRSPGPEQFF
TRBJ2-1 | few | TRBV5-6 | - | TGTGCCAGCAGCTTGGGTGGGGGTGGCTCCTACAATGAGCAGTTCTTC | CASSLGGGGSYNEQFF
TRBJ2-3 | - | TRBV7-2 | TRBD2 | TGTGCCAGCAGCTTAGGGACTAGCGGGAGGATCGTTACGCAGTATTTT | CASSLGTSGRIVTQYF
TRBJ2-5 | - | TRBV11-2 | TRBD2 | TGTGCCAGCAGCCCATTTGCGGGGGACGTACCAGAGACCCAGTACTTC | CASSPFAGDVPETQYF
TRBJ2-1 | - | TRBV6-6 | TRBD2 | TGTGCCAGCAGTGCGGGAGGGGATTACAATGAGCAGTTCTTC | CASSAGGDYNEQFF
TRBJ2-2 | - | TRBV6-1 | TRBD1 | TGTGCCAGCAAGGGACAGACCGGGGAGCTGTTTTTT | CASKGQTGELFF
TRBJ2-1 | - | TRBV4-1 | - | TGCGCCAGCAGCACTACGCCCGCTTCTTACAATGAGCAGTTCTTC | CASSTTPASYNEQFF
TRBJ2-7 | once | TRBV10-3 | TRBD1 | TGTGCCATCAGTGAGTCGTTTGTGGGACAGGGGGCGGTTGAGCAGTACTTC | CAISESFVGQGAVEQYF
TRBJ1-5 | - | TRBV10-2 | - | TGCGCCAGCAGTGAGACCCCACCGAGTAGCTCAGGCAATCAGCCCCAGCATTTT | CASSETPPSSSGNQPQHF
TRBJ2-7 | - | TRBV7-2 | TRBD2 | TGTGCCAGCAGCCCACAGGTAGGGACTAGCGCGACATACTCCTACGAGCAGTACTTC | CASSPQVGTSATYSYEQYF
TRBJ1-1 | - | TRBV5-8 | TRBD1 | TGTGCCAGCAGTTGGGACAGGGCCTACACTGAAGCTTTCTTT | CASSWDRAYTEAFF
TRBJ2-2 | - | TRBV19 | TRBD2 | TGTGCCAGTAGCTGGACTAGCGGGATCACCGGGGAGCTGTTTTTT | CASSWTSGITGELFF
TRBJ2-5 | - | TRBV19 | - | TGTGCCAGTAGTATGGAGGGGCAAGAGACCCAGTACTTC | CASSMEGQETQYF
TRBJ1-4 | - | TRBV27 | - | TGTGCCAGCAGTTTAGCGGGGGCGCGTGAAAAACTGTTTTTT | CASSLAGAREKLFF
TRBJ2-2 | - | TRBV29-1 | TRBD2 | TGCAGCGTTTTCAGCGGGAGGCGTGCCGGGGAGCTGTTTTTT | CSVFSGRRAGELFF
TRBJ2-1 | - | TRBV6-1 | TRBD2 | TGTACTACTGGGACTAGCGGGAGACATGAGCAGTTCTTC | CTTGTSGRHEQFF
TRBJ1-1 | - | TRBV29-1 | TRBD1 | TGCAGCGCAGACAGGGGATCCGCGAACACTGAAGCTTTCTTT | CSADRGSANTEAFF
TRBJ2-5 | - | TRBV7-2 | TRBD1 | TGTGCCAGCAGCTTGCAGACAGGGGTAGGAGAGACCCAGTACTTC | CASSLQTGVGETQYF
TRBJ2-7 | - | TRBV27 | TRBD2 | TGTGCCAGCAGTTATTGGGCTAGCGGGAGATCAAGCGAGCAGTACTTC | CASSYWASGRSSEQYF
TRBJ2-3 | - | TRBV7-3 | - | TGTGCCAGCAGCTTAAGGTTGGCGGGAGATACGCAGTATTTT | CASSLRLAGDTQYF
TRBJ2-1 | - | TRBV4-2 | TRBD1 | TGTGCCAGCAGCCGAGAGGAGGACAGGGCTGCCTACAATGAGCAGTTCTTC | CASSREEDRAAYNEQFF
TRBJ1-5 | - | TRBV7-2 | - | TGTGCCAGCAGCCCCCAGACACTATCGTATAGCAATCAGCCCCAGCATTTT | CASSPQTLSYSNQPQHF
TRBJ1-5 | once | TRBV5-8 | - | TGTGCCAGCAGCTCAAGCGGATTCAATCAGCCCCAGCATTTT | CASSSSGFNQPQHF
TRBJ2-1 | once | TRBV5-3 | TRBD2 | TGTGCCAGAAGCGGAAGACTAGCGGGAGGGATGAATGAGCAGTTCTTC | CARSGRLAGGMNEQFF
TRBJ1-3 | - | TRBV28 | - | TGTGCCAGCAGTGTTGAGGGGGATACTGGAAACACCATATATTTT | CASSVEGDTGNTIYF